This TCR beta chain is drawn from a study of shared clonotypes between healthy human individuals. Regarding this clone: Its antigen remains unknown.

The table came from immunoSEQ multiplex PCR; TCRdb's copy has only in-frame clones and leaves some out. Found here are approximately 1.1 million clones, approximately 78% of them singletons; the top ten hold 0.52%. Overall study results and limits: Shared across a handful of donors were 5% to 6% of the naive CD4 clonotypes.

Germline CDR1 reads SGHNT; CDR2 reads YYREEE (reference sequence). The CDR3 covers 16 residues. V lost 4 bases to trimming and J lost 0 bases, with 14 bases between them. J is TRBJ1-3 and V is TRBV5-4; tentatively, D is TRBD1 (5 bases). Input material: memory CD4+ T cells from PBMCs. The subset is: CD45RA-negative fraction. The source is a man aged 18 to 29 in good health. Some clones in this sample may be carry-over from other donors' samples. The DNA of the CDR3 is TGTGCCAGCAGCCAAGAACAGGTTAACTCTGGAAACACCATATATTTT. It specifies CASSQEQVNSGNTIYF.